Listed here are 20 T cell receptor beta chains from one sample, sequenced in a study of cytomegalovirus exposure and HLA in healthy donors. PCR primers comprised 60 Vbeta and 13 Jbeta primers. The data were produced by immunoSEQ multiplex PCR, yet TCRdb's version contains in-frame clones alone and is incomplete. The sample holds approximately 190,000 clones, approximately 70% seen once. Sequencing input: PBMCs. The receptor source for this set is a woman aged 25 to 45 in good health and CMV-seronegative.

V usage is TRBV28 and J usage is TRBJ2-5; 10 positions match TRBD2. Germline CDR1 and CDR2: MDHEN and SYDVKM. Unmatched junction bases numbered 5, after V lost 5 bases and J lost 5 bases. The length of the CDR3 is 14 residues. The DNA for the CDR3 is TGTGCCAGCAGTCCTAGCGGGAGAGGGGAGACCCAGTACTTC. It specifies CASSPSGRGETQYF.

The chain combines TRBV12-2 with TRBJ2-5; no check of the table's D call, TRBD2, against the DNA was made. Gene TRBJ2-7 matches the end of the DNA better, so the J call may be wrong. TRBV12-2 is recorded as a pseudogene. The CDR3 extends over 18 amino acids. CDR3: CASRLRPRTSGGTYEQYF. CDR3 in DNA: TGTGCAAGTCGCCTCCGCCCCCGGACTAGCGGGGGAACCTACGAGCAGTACTTC.

The rearrangement uses TRBV11-2 and TRBJ1-4; D is unclear. Trimming removed 0 bases from V and 8 bases from J, with 10 bases in between. Germline CDR1 is SGHAT and CDR2 is FQNNGV. The length of the CDR3 is 14 residues. CDR3 residues: CASSLDTVREKLFF. The CDR3 nucleotides read TGTGCCAGCAGCTTAGATACAGTTCGGGAAAAACTGTTTTTT.

This chain joins TRBV19 and TRBJ1-5, with 9 positions matching TRBD1. Germline values: CDR1 LNHDA, CDR2 SQIVND (reference sequence). With 5 bases clipped from V and 6 bases from J, the junction kept 5 bases outside the gene matches. This CDR3 is built from 14 residues. The DNA for the CDR3 is TGTGCCAGTAGTCCCGGGACAGGGAGTCAGCCCCAGCATTTT. This translates into CASSPGTGSQPQHF.

A few counts support this clone. The chain uses TRBV5-1 and TRBJ1-6; D gene unclear. The length of the CDR3 is 15 residues. The V end was cut by 5 bases, the J end by 5 bases, with 14 bases between. The V gene's germline CDR1 is SGHRS and CDR2 YFSETQ. Here the CDR3 reads CASRARAADNSPLHF. The CDR3 bases are TGCGCCAGCAGGGCGAGGGCTGCAGATAATTCACCCCTCCACTTT. Full variable domain (missing parts from reference TRBV5-1 and TRBJ1-6): KAGVTQTPRYLIKTRGQQVTLSCSPISGHRSVSWYQQTPGQGLQFLFEYFSETQRNKGNFPGRFSGRQFSNSRSEMNVSTLELGDSALYLCASRARAADNSPLHFGNGTRLTVT.

A few counts support this clone. V is TRBV19 and J is TRBJ2-5; 9 bases agree with TRBD2. Looked up from germline, CDR1 is LNHDA and CDR2 is SQIVND (reference sequence). The CDR3 is 15 amino acids. V dropped 5 bases and J dropped 0; count of bases not matched to a gene: 4. The CDR3 reads CASSPLAGYQETQYF. For the CDR3, the DNA is TGTGCCAGTAGTCCCCTAGCGGGGTACCAAGAGACCCAGTACTTC.

The chain recombines TRBV27 with TRBJ1-3; 7 bases agree with TRBD1. Germline CDR1 and CDR2: MNHEY and SMNVEV (reference sequence). V lost 5 bases and J lost 0; bases outside the gene matches: 4. The CDR3 has 15 residues. In nucleotides, the CDR3 is TGTGCCAGCAGTCTCAAGGGGGCCTCTGGAAACACCATATATTTT. Its protein is CASSLKGASGNTIYF.

This clone was seen only once. V is TRBV9 and J is TRBJ2-1, with 9 bases fitting TRBD2. This CDR3 has 16 amino acids. Germline V gives CDR1 SGDLS, CDR2 YYNGEE. V was pared by 2 bases and J by 6 bases, with 9 bases of the junction left unmatched. The CDR3 bases are TGTGCCAGCAGCGTTTACAGCGGGGGGTTTATCAATGAGCAGTTCTTC. It is translated as CASSVYSGGFINEQFF.

V is TRBV6-4 and J is TRBJ2-3, with D perhaps TRBD2 (5 bases). Germline CDR1 MRHNA, CDR2 SNTAGT. CDR3 size: 14 residues. The V and J ends lost 3 bases and 4 bases respectively, with 11 bases between them. This CDR3 reads CASSESLASDTQYF. The CDR3 DNA follows: TGTGCCAGCAGTGAATCGCTAGCTTCAGATACGCAGTATTTT.

This clone has just one count. This chain joins TRBV2 and TRBJ2-7; D might be TRBD1 (6 bases). The V gene's germline CDR1 is SNHLY and CDR2 FYNNEI. The length of the CDR3 is 13 residues. The V and J ends lost 6 bases and 5 bases respectively, with 14 bases between them. CDR3 sequence (DNA): TGTGCCAGCAGAGAACAGGGCTGGGACGAGCAGTACTTC. It specifies CASREQGWDEQYF.

The chain joins TRBV2 to TRBJ1-2, with 8 bases identical to TRBD1. The V segment lost 5 bases and the J segment 5 bases; nucleotides outside the gene matches: 4. Germline assignment: CDR1 SNHLY and CDR2 FYNNEI. The CDR3 is made up of 13 amino acids. The CDR3 reads CASSYRGGYGYTF. The DNA of the CDR3 is TGTGCCAGCAGTTACAGGGGGGGGTATGGCTACACCTTC.

The chain combines TRBV27 with TRBJ1-6, with 8 bases that match TRBD1. The germline CDR1 and CDR2 sequences are MNHEY and SMNVEV (reference sequence). Trimming removed 5 bases from V and 4 bases from J; junction bases left unmatched: 4. The CDR3 loop spans 15 amino acids. DNA for the CDR3: TGTGCCAGCAGTAGCCAGGGGGCATATAATTCACCCCTCCACTTT. Amino acids: CASSSQGAYNSPLHF.

The rearrangement links TRBV6-1 to TRBJ1-4; D is unclear. V lost 5 bases and J lost 1, with 11 bases in between. The CDR3 runs 15 residues. CDR1 and CDR2 from the germline V gene are MNHNS and SASEGT. CDR3 residues: CASSILEGTNEKLFF. CDR3 nucleotides: TGTGCCAGCAGTATCCTGGAGGGAACTAATGAAAAACTGTTTTTT.

The chain recombines TRBV7-3 with TRBJ2-3; 11 nucleotides align to TRBD2. The CDR3 extends over 19 amino acids. J was trimmed by 1 base and V by 2 bases; bases with no gene match: 11. The germline CDR1 and CDR2 sequences are SGHTA and FQGTGA. The CDR3 DNA sequence: TGTGCCAGCAGCTTAGTGGCAAGGTTGACTAGCGGGGGCACAGATACGCAGTATTTT. This translates into CASSLVARLTSGGTDTQYF.

This clone rates as medium-sized. The chain has TRBV6-1 and TRBJ2-7; D is perhaps TRBD1 (6 bases). The CDR3 runs to 14 residues. Germline V lookup: CDR1 MNHNS, CDR2 SASEGT. With 2 bases removed from V and 5 bases from J, the gap between germline ends came to 13 bases. CDR3: CASSEPTGSHEQYF. The CDR3 DNA sequence: TGTGCCAGCAGTGAACCAACAGGGTCCCACGAGCAGTACTTC.

J is TRBJ2-1 and V is TRBV5-5; 8 bases map to TRBD2. The V and J ends lost 4 bases and 9 bases, in that order; junction bases with no gene match: 9. Germline assignment: CDR1 SGHKS and CDR2 YYEKEE (reference sequence). CDR3 length: 14 amino acids. The CDR3 is CASSPAGLGAEQFF. CDR3 in DNA: TGTGCCAGCAGCCCCGCGGGACTAGGCGCTGAGCAGTTCTTC.

The chain combines TRBV5-4 with TRBJ2-7, with D maybe TRBD1 (5 bases). The CDR3 is 14 residues long. Looked up from germline, CDR1 is SGHNT and CDR2 is YYREEE (reference sequence). V was cut by 4 bases and J by 2 bases, with 13 bases left in between. CDR3 sequence (DNA): TGTGCCAGCAGCGTAACAGGACGGGCCTACGAGCAGTACTTC. Translated, it gives CASSVTGRAYEQYF. Full variable domain (rest looked up from reference TRBV5-4 and TRBJ2-7): ETGVTQSPTHLIKTRGQQVTLRCSSQSGHNTVSWYQQALGQGPQFIFQYYREEENGRGNFPPRFSGLQFPNYSSELNVNALELDDSALYLCASSVTGRAYEQYFGPGTRLTVT.

V is TRBV7-2 and J is TRBJ2-5; 8 bases are a match to TRBD1. V shed 1 base, J shed 6 bases, and the junction held 7 bases outside the gene matches. The CDR3 consists of 15 residues. Germline V CDR1 and CDR2: SGHTA, FQGNSA. CDR3 DNA: TGTGCCAGCAGCTTAGAGGGCAGGGGGCGACAGACCCAGTACTTC. Translating gives CASSLEGRGRQTQYF.

This clone appeared a few times. V is TRBV5-1 and J is TRBJ2-1; tentative D call: TRBD1 (5 bases). Trimming cost V 4 bases and J 0 bases, with 14 bases left between them. This CDR3 has 16 residues. Germline CDR1 is SGHRS and CDR2 is YFSETQ. The CDR3 protein is CASSRAQGNSYNEQFF. CDR3 DNA: TGCGCCAGCAGCAGAGCTCAGGGTAACTCCTACAATGAGCAGTTCTTC.

J is TRBJ2-5 and V is TRBV5-1; 13 nucleotides agree with TRBD2. The trim removed 4 bases at V and 1 base at J, leaving 10 bases unmatched. Germline V gives CDR1 SGHRS, CDR2 YFSETQ. The CDR3 extends over 18 amino acids. The CDR3 is CASSQGLAGETFQETQYF. The CDR3 DNA reads TGCGCCAGCAGCCAAGGACTAGCGGGGGAGACGTTCCAAGAGACCCAGTACTTC.